These T cell receptor beta chains were read from a single sample in a study of blood T cell repertoires in COVID-19. Assay: immunoSEQ multiplex PCR; the TCRdb copy retains only in-frame clones and omits some. The sample carries 20,000 to 30,000 clones, over 85% recorded once. Input material: peripheral blood. These receptors were taken from a human donor in a cohort sampled during active COVID-19. Each CDR3 is given with its conserved first and last residue. A D gene is named only where the DNA matches it firmly. Expanded clones get a size class; other rows say once, few or many, or leave the size out.

>-|TRBV5-6|TRBJ2-5|TRBD2
TGTGCCAGCAGCTTGGGACTAGCGGGAGAGACCCAGTACTTC
CASSLGLAGETQYF
>-|TRBV5-1|TRBJ1-1|-
TGCGCCAGCCGCCTCAGGGAGAACACTGAAGCTTTCTTT
CASRLRENTEAFF
>-|TRBV9|TRBJ2-1|-
TGTGCCAGCAGCGTAGTTGGACAGTCTTCCCCAGCTGAGCAGTTCTTC
CASSVVGQSSPAEQFF
>-|TRBV19|TRBJ2-6|TRBD1
TGTGCCAGTAGTATAGCTTCAGGGGGTTCCCCTGGGGCCAACGTCCTGACTTTC
CASSIASGGSPGANVLTF
>-|TRBV28|TRBJ2-7|-
TGTGCCAGCAGTATTCCACGGTACTACGAGCAGTACTTC
CASSIPRYYEQYF
>-|TRBV5-1|TRBJ1-3|-
TGCGCCAGCAGCTTGGGTTCGGGGTCCGGAAACACCATATATTTT
CASSLGSGSGNTIYF
>-|TRBV2|TRBJ2-1|TRBD2
TGTGCCAGCAGGCCACTAGCGGGGGGCCGCGATGAGCAGTTCTTC
CASRPLAGGRDEQFF
>once|TRBV5-1|TRBJ1-4|-
TGCGCCAGCGCCCTCAGGCCTAATGAAAAACTGTTTTTT
CASALRPNEKLFF
>-|TRBV3-1/TRBV3-2|TRBJ2-1|TRBD2
TGTGCCAGCAGCCGCGACCCTAGCGGGGGGGCCCATGAGCAGTTCTTC
CASSRDPSGGAHEQFF
>-|TRBV6-5|TRBJ1-4|-
TGTGCCAGCAATCGGGGGGGTAATAATGAAAAACTGTTTTTT
CASNRGGNNEKLFF
>once|TRBV7-9|TRBJ1-1|TRBD1
TGTGCCAGCAGCCGTCAGGGGGGCATCTCCTTCACTGAAGCTTTCTTT
CASSRQGGISFTEAFF